This record concerns one T cell receptor beta chain sequence. No antigen is known for it. The entry originates in a study of cytomegalovirus exposure and HLA in healthy donors. Primers for the PCR totalled 60 Vbeta and 13 Jbeta. The assay was immunoSEQ multiplex PCR, and TCRdb's table has in-frame clones only and misses some. There are under 200,000 clones in the sample; around 78% occur only once, and 1.5% to 1.9% lies in the top ten. Findings and limits, study-wide: Several of the most significant clusters appeared linked to common viral pathogens, based on a later analysis.

This CDR3 is built from 15 residues. Per germline, CDR1 PRHDT and CDR2 FYEKMQ (reference sequence). The J segment lost 0 bases and the V segment lost 5 bases, leaving 3 bases of the junction unmatched. The source material was PBMCs. The origin of this receptor is a man aged 35-49 years in good health and CMV-seronegative. The chain carries TRBV13 and TRBJ2-1, with 8 bases that match TRBD2. CDR3 sequence: CASSLSGNSYNEQFF. As DNA, the CDR3 is TGTGCCAGCAGCCTTAGCGGGAACTCCTACAATGAGCAGTTCTTC.